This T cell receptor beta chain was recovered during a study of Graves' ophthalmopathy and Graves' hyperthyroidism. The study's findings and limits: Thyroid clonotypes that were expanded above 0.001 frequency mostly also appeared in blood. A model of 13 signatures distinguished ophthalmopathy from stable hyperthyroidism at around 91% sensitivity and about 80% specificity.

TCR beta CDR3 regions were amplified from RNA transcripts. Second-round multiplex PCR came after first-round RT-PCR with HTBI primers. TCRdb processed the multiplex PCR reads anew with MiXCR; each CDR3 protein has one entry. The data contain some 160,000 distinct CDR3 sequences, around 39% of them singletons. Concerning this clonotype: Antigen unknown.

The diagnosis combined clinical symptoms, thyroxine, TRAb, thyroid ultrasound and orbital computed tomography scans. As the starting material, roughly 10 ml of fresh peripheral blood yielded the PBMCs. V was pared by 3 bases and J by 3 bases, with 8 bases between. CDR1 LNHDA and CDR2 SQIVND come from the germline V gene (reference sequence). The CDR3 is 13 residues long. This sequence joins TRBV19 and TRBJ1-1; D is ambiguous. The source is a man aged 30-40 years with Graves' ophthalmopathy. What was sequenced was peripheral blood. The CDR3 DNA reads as TGTGCCAGTAGTATTAAGAGGGACACTGAAGCTTTCTTT. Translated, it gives CASSIKRDTEAFF.